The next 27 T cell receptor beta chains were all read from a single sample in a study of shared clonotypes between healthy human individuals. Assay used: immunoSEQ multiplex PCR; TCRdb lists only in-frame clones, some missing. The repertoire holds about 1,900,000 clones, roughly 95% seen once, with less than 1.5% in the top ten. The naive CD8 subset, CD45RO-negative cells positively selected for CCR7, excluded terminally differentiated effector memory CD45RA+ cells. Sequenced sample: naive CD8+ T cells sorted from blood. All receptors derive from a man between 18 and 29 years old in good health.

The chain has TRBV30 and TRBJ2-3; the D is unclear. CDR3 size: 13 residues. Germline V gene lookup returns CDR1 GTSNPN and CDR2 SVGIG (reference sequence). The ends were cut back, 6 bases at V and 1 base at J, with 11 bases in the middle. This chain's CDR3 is CACSYDGTDTQYF. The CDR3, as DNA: TGTGCCTGTTCCTACGATGGCACAGATACGCAGTATTTT.

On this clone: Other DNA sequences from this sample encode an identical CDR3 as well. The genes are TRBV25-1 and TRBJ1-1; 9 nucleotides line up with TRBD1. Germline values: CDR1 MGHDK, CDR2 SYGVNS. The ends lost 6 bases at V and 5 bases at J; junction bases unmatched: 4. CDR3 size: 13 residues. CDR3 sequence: CASRQGAGTEAFF. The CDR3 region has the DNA TGTGCCAGCAGACAGGGGGCCGGGACTGAAGCTTTCTTT.

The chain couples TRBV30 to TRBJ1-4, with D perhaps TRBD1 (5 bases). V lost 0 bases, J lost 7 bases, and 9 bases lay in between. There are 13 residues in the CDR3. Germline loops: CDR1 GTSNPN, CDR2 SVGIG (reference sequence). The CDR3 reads CAWSVGHAEKLFF. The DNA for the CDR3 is TGTGCCTGGAGTGTAGGACATGCTGAAAAACTGTTTTTT.

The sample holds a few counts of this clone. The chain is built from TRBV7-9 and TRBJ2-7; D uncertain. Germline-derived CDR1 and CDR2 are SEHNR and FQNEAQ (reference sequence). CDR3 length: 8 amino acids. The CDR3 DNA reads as TGTGCCAGCAGCTTTTTCCCGGTC. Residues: CASSFFPV.

CDR3 amino acids: CASSLISAADTQYF. The DNA for the CDR3 is TGTGCCAGCAGTTTAATTAGCGCCGCAGATACGCAGTATTTT. This chain links TRBV27 with TRBJ2-3; possible D gene TRBD2, 5 bases. Germline CDR1 is MNHEY and CDR2 is SMNVEV (reference sequence). Trimming took off 2 bases at V and 4 bases at J, with 10 bases between the two ends. The CDR3 covers 14 residues.

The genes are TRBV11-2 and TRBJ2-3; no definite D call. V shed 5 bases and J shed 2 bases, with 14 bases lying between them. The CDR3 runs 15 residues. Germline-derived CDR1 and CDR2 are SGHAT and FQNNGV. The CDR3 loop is CASSLLAVPTDTQYF. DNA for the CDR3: TGTGCCAGCAGCCTTCTGGCCGTCCCCACAGATACGCAGTATTTT.

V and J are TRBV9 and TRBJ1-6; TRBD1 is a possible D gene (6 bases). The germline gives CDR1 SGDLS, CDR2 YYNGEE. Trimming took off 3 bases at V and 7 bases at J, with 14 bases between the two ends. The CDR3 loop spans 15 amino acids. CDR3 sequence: CASSGQDSRNSPLHF. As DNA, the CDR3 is TGTGCCAGCAGCGGACAGGATAGTAGGAATTCACCCCTCCACTTT.

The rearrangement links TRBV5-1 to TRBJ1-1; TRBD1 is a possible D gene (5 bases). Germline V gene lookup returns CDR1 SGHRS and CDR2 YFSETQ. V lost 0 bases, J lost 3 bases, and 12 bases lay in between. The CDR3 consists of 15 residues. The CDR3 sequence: CASSLEGPDYTEAFF. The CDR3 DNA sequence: TGCGCCAGCAGCTTGGAGGGACCAGATTACACTGAAGCTTTCTTT.

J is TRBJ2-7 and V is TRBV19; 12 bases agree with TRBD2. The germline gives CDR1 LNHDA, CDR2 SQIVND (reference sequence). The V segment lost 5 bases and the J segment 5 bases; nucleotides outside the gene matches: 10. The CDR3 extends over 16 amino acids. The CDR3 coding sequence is TGTGCCAGTAGTCAAACGACTAGCGGGGGAGATAACGAGCAGTACTTC. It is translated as CASSQTTSGGDNEQYF.

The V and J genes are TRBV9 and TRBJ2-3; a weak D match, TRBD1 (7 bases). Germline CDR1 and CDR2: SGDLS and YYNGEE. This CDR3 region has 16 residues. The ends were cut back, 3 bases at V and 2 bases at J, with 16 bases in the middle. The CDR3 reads CASSDEGGGTTDTQYF. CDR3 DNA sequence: TGTGCCAGCAGCGATGAAGGGGGCGGGACCACAGATACGCAGTATTTT.

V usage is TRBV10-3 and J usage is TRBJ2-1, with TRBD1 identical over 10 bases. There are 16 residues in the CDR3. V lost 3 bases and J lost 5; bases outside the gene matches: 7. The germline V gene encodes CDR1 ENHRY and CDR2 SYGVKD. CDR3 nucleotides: TGTGCCATCAGTGACTTCCGGGACAGGGGAGACAATGAGCAGTTCTTC. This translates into CAISDFRDRGDNEQFF.

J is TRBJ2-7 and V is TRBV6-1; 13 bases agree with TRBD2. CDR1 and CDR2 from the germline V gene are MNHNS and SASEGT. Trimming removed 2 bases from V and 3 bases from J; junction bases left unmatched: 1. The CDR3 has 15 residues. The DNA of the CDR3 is TGTGCCAGCAGTGAATGGACTAGCGGGAGCTACGAGCAGTACTTC. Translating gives CASSEWTSGSYEQYF.

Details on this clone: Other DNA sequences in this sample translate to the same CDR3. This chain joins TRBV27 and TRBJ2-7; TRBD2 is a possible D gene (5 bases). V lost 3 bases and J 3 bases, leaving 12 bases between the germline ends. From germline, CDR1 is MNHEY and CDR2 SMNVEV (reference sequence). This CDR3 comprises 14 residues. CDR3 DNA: TGTGCCAGCAGTTTGGCGGGCGGCGACTACGAGCAGTACTTC. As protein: CASSLAGGDYEQYF.

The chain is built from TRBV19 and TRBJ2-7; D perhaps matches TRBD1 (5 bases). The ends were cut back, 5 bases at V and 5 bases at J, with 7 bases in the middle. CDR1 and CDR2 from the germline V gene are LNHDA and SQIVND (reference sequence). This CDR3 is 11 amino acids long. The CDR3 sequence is CASSEGDEQYF. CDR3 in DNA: TGTGCCAGTAGTGAAGGGGACGAGCAGTACTTC.

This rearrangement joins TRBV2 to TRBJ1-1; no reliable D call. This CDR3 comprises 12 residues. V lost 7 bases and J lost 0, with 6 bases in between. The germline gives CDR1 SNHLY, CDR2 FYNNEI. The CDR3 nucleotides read TGTGCCAGCACGGACCTGAACACTGAAGCTTTCTTT. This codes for CASTDLNTEAFF.

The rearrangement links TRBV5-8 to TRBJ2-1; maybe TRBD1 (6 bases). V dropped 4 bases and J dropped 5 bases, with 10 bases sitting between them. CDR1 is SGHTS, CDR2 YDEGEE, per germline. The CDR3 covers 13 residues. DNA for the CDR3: TGTGCCAGCAGCCCGGACAGCGACAATGAGCAGTTCTTC. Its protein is CASSPDSDNEQFF.

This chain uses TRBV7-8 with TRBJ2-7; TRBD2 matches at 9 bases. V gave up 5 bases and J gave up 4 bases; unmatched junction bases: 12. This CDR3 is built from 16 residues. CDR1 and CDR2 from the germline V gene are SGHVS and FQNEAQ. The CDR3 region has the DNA TGTGCCAGCAGCACAGTAGCGGGAGTTGGGCCTTACGAGCAGTACTTC. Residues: CASSTVAGVGPYEQYF.

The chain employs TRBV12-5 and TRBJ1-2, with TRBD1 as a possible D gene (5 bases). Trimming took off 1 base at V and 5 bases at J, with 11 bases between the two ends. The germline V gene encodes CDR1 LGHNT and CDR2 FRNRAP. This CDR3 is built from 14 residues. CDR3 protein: CASGLGQGKYGYTF. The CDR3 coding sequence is TGTGCTAGTGGTTTGGGGCAGGGTAAATATGGCTACACCTTC.

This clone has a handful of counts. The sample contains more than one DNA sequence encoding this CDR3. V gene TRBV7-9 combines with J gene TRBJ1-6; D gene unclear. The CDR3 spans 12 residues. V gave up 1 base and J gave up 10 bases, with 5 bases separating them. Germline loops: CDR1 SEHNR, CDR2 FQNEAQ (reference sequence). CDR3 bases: TGTGCCAGCAGCTTAGGGGAATCACCCCTCCACTTT. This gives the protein CASSLGESPLHF. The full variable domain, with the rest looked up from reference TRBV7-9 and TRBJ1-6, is DTGVSQNPRHKITKRGQNVTFRCDPISEHNRLYWYRQTLGQGPEFLTYFQNEAQLEKSRLLSDRFSAERPKGSFSTLEIQRTEQGDSAMYLCASSLGESPLHFGNGTRLTVT.

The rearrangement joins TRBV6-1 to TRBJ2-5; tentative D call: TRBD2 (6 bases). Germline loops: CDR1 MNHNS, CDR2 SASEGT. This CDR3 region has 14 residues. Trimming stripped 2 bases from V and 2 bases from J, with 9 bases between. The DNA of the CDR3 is TGTGCCAGCAGTGAACTCGGGGGTCAAGAGACCCAGTACTTC. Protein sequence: CASSELGGQETQYF.

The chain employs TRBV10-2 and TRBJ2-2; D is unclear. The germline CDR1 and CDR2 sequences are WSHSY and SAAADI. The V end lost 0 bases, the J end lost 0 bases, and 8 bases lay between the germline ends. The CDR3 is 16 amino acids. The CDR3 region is CASSESPGPNTGELFF. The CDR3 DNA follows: TGCGCCAGCAGTGAGTCGCCAGGACCGAACACCGGGGAGCTGTTTTTT.

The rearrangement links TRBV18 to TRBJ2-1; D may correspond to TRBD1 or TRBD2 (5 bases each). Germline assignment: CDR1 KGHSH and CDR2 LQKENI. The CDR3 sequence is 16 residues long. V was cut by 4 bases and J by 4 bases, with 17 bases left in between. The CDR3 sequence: CASSRPDGAHYNEQFF. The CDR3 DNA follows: TGTGCCAGCTCACGCCCCGACGGGGCTCATTACAATGAGCAGTTCTTC.

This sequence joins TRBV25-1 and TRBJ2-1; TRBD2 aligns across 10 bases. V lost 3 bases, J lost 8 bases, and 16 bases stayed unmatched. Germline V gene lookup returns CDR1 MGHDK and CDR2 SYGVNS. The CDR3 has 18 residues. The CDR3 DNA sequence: TGTGCCAGCAGTGATAGAGCGGGAGGGATGGCCCCAGTGGATGAGCAGTTCTTC. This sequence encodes CASSDRAGGMAPVDEQFF.

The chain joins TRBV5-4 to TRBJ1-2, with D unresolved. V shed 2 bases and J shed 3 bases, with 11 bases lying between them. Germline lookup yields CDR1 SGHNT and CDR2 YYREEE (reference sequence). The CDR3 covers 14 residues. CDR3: CASSLSAGDYGYTF. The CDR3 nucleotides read TGTGCCAGCAGCTTAAGCGCAGGAGACTATGGCTACACCTTC.

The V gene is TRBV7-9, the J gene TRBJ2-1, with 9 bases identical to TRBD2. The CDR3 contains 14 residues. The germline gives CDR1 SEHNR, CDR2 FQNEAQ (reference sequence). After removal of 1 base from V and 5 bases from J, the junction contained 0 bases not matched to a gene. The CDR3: CASSLGGRDNEQFF. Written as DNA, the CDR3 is TGTGCCAGCAGCTTAGGCGGGAGGGACAATGAGCAGTTCTTC.

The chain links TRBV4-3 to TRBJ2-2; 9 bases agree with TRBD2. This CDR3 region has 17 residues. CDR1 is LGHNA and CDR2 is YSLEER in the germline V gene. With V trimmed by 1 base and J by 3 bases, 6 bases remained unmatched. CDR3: CASSQGAGGPYTGELFF. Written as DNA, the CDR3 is TGCGCCAGCAGCCAAGGGGCGGGAGGGCCGTACACCGGGGAGCTGTTTTTT.

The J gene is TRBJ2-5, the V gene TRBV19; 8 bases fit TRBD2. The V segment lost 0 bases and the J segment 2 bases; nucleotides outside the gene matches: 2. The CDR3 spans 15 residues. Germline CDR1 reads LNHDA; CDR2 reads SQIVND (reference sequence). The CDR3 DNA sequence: TGTGCCAGTAGTATAGATCGACTAGCGCAAGAGACCCAGTACTTC. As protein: CASSIDRLAQETQYF.